These T cell receptor beta chains were read from a single sample in a study of blood T cell repertoires in COVID-19. Clones were read by immunoSEQ multiplex PCR, and TCRdb kept only the in-frame ones, dropping some. The sample shows 300,000 to 400,000 clones, around four fifths of them seen only once. Material: peripheral blood. The receptors shown here come from a man aged 25-45 years with active or convalescent COVID-19. Each CDR3 is given with its conserved first and last residue. A D gene is named only where the DNA matches it firmly. The size of a clone is reported for some rows only, either as once, few or many, or as a class for expanded clones.

15,NA,TRBV7-6,TRBJ2-1,NA,CASSLGQGGNNEQFF,TGTGCCAGCAGCTTAGGTCAGGGTGGTAACAATGAGCAGTTCTTC
16,NA,TRBV4-2,TRBJ1-5,TRBD1,CASSQEGQHSNQPQHF,TGTGCCAGCAGCCAAGAGGGACAGCATAGCAATCAGCCCCAGCATTTT
14,once,TRBV6-5,TRBJ1-2,TRBD1,CASSFQGASYGYTF,TGTGCCAGCAGTTTTCAGGGGGCGAGCTATGGCTACACCTTC
15,NA,TRBV19,TRBJ1-1,TRBD1,CASSNRRGLNTEAFF,TGTGCCAGTAGTAATAGGAGGGGGCTTAACACTGAAGCTTTCTTT
15,NA,TRBV6-1,TRBJ1-2,NA,CASSEVAGQSYGYTF,TGTGCCAGCAGTGAAGTGGCGGGCCAAAGCTATGGCTACACCTTC
16,NA,TRBV9,TRBJ2-1,TRBD2,CASSAPGLAGYREQFF,TGTGCCAGCAGCGCTCCGGGACTAGCGGGTTACCGGGAGCAGTTCTTC
16,NA,TRBV4-3,TRBJ1-2,TRBD1,CASTLWVGGDVGGYTF,TGCGCCAGCACCTTGTGGGTAGGGGGCGACGTGGGTGGCTACACCTTC
13,NA,TRBV12-3/TRBV12-4,TRBJ2-7,TRBD1,CASTLDRGNEQYF,TGTGCCAGCACCCTAGACAGGGGCAACGAGCAGTACTTC
13,NA,TRBV25-1,TRBJ1-1,TRBD1,CASIPTGWTEAFF,TGTGCCAGCATTCCGACAGGGTGGACTGAAGCTTTCTTT
15,once,TRBV7-8,TRBJ2-7,NA,CASSLLAVPPWEQYF,TGTGCCAGCAGCTTATTGGCAGTCCCGCCTTGGGAGCAGTACTTC
13,NA,TRBV6-2/TRBV6-3,TRBJ2-7,NA,CASSYGLPYEQYF,TGTGCCAGCAGTTACGGCCTTCCCTACGAGCAGTACTTC
15,NA,TRBV7-9,TRBJ2-7,NA,CASSSPLSGAGEQYF,TGTGCCAGCAGCTCCCCCCTTTCCGGAGCGGGCGAGCAGTACTTC
14,NA,TRBV11-1,TRBJ2-2,NA,CASSLYRETGELFF,TGTGCCAGCAGCCTCTACAGGGAGACCGGGGAGCTGTTTTTT
15,few,TRBV9,TRBJ2-7,TRBD2,CASSVGEGSSYEQYF,TGTGCCAGCAGCGTCGGGGAGGGGAGCTCCTACGAGCAGTACTTC
15,NA,TRBV3-1/TRBV3-2,TRBJ1-4,NA,CASSSRGHTNEKLFF,TGTGCCAGCAGCTCTAGAGGGCACACTAATGAAAAACTGTTTTTT
13,NA,TRBV19,TRBJ1-1,TRBD1,CASSGDRGLKAFF,TGTGCCAGTAGTGGGGACAGGGGTCTTAAAGCTTTCTTT
15,NA,TRBV29-1,TRBJ2-6,NA,CSVGGSRSGANVLTF,TGCAGCGTTGGAGGTAGCCGATCTGGGGCCAACGTCCTGACTTTC
16,NA,TRBV6-5,TRBJ2-1,NA,CASSYSMVVSYNEQFF,TGTGCCAGCAGTTACAGCATGGTAGTCTCCTACAATGAGCAGTTCTTC
13,NA,TRBV12-3/TRBV12-4,TRBJ2-3,NA,CASSLGVPNTQYF,TGTGCCAGCAGTTTAGGTGTACCTAATACGCAGTATTTT
14,NA,TRBV5-4,TRBJ2-7,NA,CASSPTSNPYEQYF,TGTGCCAGCAGCCCAACTAGCAACCCCTACGAGCAGTACTTC
15,NA,TRBV3-1/TRBV3-2,TRBJ2-3,NA,CASSQSSPYTDTQYF,TGTGCCAGCAGCCAATCTAGCCCGTACACAGATACGCAGTATTTT
20,NA,TRBV5-1,TRBJ2-6,TRBD2,CASSVRTGWTSGSGANVLTF,TGCGCCAGCAGCGTTAGGACAGGGTGGACTAGCGGGAGTGGGGCCAACGTCCTGACTTTC
13,NA,TRBV4-2,TRBJ2-7,NA,CASSQTLTGEQYF,TGTGCCAGCAGCCAAACGCTCACGGGGGAGCAGTACTTC
16,few,TRBV7-9,TRBJ2-2,NA,CASSPVGSTNTGELFF,TGTGCCAGCAGCCCCGTGGGGAGTACGAACACCGGGGAGCTGTTTTTT
16,NA,TRBV7-2,TRBJ2-7,TRBD2,CASSLRSGGGLYEQYF,TGTGCCAGCAGCTTACGGAGCGGGGGGGGACTCTACGAGCAGTACTTC
14,once,TRBV4-1,TRBJ1-4,NA,CASSSQEINEKLFF,TGCGCCAGCAGCTCACAGGAGATTAATGAAAAACTGTTTTTT
14,NA,TRBV30,TRBJ2-1,TRBD2,CAWSTSGRTNEQFF,TGTGCCTGGAGTACTAGCGGGAGAACCAATGAGCAGTTCTTC
15,NA,TRBV6-1,TRBJ2-7,NA,CASSEMGGGWYEQYF,TGTGCCAGCAGTGAAATGGGCGGAGGTTGGTACGAGCAGTACTTC
13,once,TRBV6-5,TRBJ1-3,NA,CASQGFSGNTIYF,TGTGCCAGCCAGGGGTTCAGCGGAAACACCATATATTTT
14,NA,TRBV27,TRBJ2-3,NA,CASSFDSRTDTQYF,TGTGCCAGCAGTTTTGACAGTCGCACAGATACGCAGTATTTT
15,NA,TRBV3-1/TRBV3-2,TRBJ2-1,TRBD2,CASSQISGRAGEQFF,TGTGCCAGCAGCCAAATCAGCGGGAGGGCCGGAGAGCAGTTCTTC
15,NA,TRBV27,TRBJ2-3,TRBD2,CASSFAGRALDTQYF,TGTGCCAGCAGTTTCGCGGGGAGGGCCTTAGATACGCAGTATTTT
14,NA,TRBV7-2,TRBJ2-3,TRBD1,CASSRDRGTDTQYF,TGTGCCAGTTCCCGGGACAGAGGCACAGATACGCAGTATTTT
20,NA,TRBV19,TRBJ2-7,TRBD1,CASSPPQVGATGTGGHEQYF,TGTGCCAGTAGTCCCCCCCAAGTTGGGGCAACCGGGACAGGGGGCCACGAGCAGTACTTC
14,few,TRBV11-3,TRBJ2-5,NA,CASSLDRGAETQYF,TGTGCCAGCAGCTTAGACAGGGGGGCAGAGACCCAGTACTTC
18,NA,TRBV5-4,TRBJ2-6,NA,CASSLGPGANSGANVLTF,TGTGCCAGCAGCTTGGGGCCAGGGGCGAACTCTGGGGCCAACGTCCTGACTTTC
16,NA,TRBV4-2,TRBJ1-2,TRBD1,CASSPLGGQPGYGYTF,TGTGCCAGCAGCCCATTAGGGGGACAGCCTGGCTATGGCTACACCTTC
9,NA,TRBV27,TRBJ2-7,NA,CARYSEQYF,TGTGCCAGGTACAGCGAGCAGTACTTC
16,NA,TRBV5-5,TRBJ2-1,TRBD1,CASTPTGTGLGREQFF,TGTGCCAGCACCCCGACGGGGACAGGCCTAGGTCGGGAGCAGTTCTTC
13,NA,TRBV28,TRBJ1-1,NA,CASSSPYRDRAFF,TGTGCCAGCAGTTCCCCCTACAGGGATCGAGCTTTCTTT
12,NA,TRBV4-1,TRBJ2-1,NA,CASSHPSGEQFF,TGCGCCAGCAGCCACCCCAGCGGTGAGCAGTTCTTC
17,few,TRBV5-1,TRBJ1-3,NA,CASSNERGGRSGNTIYF,TGCGCCAGCAGTAATGAAAGGGGAGGGCGATCTGGAAACACCATATATTTT
14,NA,TRBV30,TRBJ2-1,NA,CAFRTTSLYNEQFF,TGTGCCTTCCGGACTACTTCTCTTTACAATGAGCAGTTCTTC
19,NA,TRBV18,TRBJ2-6,TRBD2,CASSPPTGLAVSGANVLTF,TGTGCCAGCTCACCCCCGACGGGACTAGCGGTCTCTGGGGCCAACGTCCTGACTTTC
16,few,TRBV11-2,TRBJ1-4,NA,CASSFNPDLRGEKLFF,TGTGCCAGCAGCTTCAACCCGGACCTAAGGGGTGAAAAACTGTTTTTT
13,NA,TRBV9,TRBJ1-4,NA,CASSSRANEKLFF,TGTGCCAGCAGCTCCCGGGCTAATGAAAAACTGTTTTTT
15,NA,TRBV5-1,TRBJ2-1,TRBD2,CASSDQREGGNEQFF,TGCGCCAGCAGCGACCAGCGGGAGGGGGGGAATGAGCAGTTCTTC
15,NA,TRBV3-1/TRBV3-2,TRBJ1-4,NA,CASSHPSLGEEKLFF,TGTGCCAGCAGCCACCCCAGTTTGGGCGAGGAAAAACTGTTTTTT
15,NA,TRBV10-3,TRBJ2-1,TRBD2,CAIRDPGLAYNEQFF,TGTGCCATCAGGGACCCGGGACTAGCGTACAATGAGCAGTTCTTC
15,once,TRBV4-1,TRBJ1-2,TRBD1,CASSLTGGVPDGYTF,TGCGCCAGCAGCCTAACAGGGGGCGTCCCCGATGGCTACACCTTC
15,NA,TRBV2,TRBJ2-7,NA,CASSEARVRSYEQYF,TGTGCCAGCAGTGAAGCTCGGGTCCGATCCTACGAGCAGTACTTC
15,few,TRBV6-2/TRBV6-3,TRBJ2-1,TRBD2,CASSPIGGRRNEQFF,TGTGCCAGCAGTCCAATTGGCGGGAGAAGAAATGAGCAGTTCTTC
17,NA,TRBV7-3,TRBJ2-1,NA,CASSLSPGGRWGNEQFF,TGTGCCAGCAGCTTATCCCCCGGGGGGCGATGGGGCAATGAGCAGTTCTTC
16,few,TRBV7-8,TRBJ1-5,TRBD1,CASSSESQGGNQPQHF,TGTGCCAGCAGCTCAGAGTCACAGGGGGGCAATCAGCCCCAGCATTTT
15,NA,TRBV6-5,TRBJ2-2,NA,CASSPRRENTGELFF,TGTGCCAGCAGCCCAAGGAGAGAGAACACCGGGGAGCTGTTTTTT
15,NA,TRBV3-1/TRBV3-2,TRBJ2-5,TRBD1,CASSQARTGWETQYF,TGTGCCAGCAGCCAAGCCCGGACAGGGTGGGAGACCCAGTACTTC
16,NA,TRBV19,TRBJ2-7,TRBD2,CAQAGEAGGNLYEQYF,TGTGCCCAAGCGGGAGAAGCGGGGGGGAATCTGTACGAGCAGTACTTC
13,NA,TRBV24-1,TRBJ2-1,NA,CATSVFPHNEQFF,TGTGCCACCTCGGTATTCCCCCACAATGAGCAGTTCTTC